This T cell receptor beta chain emerged from a study of graft-versus-host responses after intestinal transplantation. Looking at the study overall: Induction with anti-thymocyte globulin, then tacrolimus and steroids for approximately three years, was given to all recipients.

Clones were sequenced by immunoSEQ multiplex PCR, and TCRdb holds only the in-frame ones, with some missing. The sample has some 88,000 clones; about 93% are singletons. V gave up 1 base and J gave up 10 bases, with 5 bases separating them. The CDR3 spans 12 residues. CDR1 LGHNA and CDR2 YSLEER come from the germline V gene. Study conclusions and caveats: Levels of circulating GvH clones at their peak were associated with early post-transplant HvG declines. When patients had graft-donor T cell macrochimerism, their allografts held high graft-versus-host to host-versus-graft clonal ratios.

Comment on this clone: As yet, its antigen is unknown.

Here the sequenced sample was unstimulated CD8+ T cells sorted from spleen or lymph node cells, taken before intestinal transplant. This chain links TRBV4-3 with TRBJ1-6; D might be TRBD1 (5 bases). The sequence was collected from a human donor who received an intestinal transplant. CDR3 DNA: TGCGCCAGCAGCCAAGGGGGCTCACCCCTCCACTTT. Encoded protein: CASSQGGSPLHF.